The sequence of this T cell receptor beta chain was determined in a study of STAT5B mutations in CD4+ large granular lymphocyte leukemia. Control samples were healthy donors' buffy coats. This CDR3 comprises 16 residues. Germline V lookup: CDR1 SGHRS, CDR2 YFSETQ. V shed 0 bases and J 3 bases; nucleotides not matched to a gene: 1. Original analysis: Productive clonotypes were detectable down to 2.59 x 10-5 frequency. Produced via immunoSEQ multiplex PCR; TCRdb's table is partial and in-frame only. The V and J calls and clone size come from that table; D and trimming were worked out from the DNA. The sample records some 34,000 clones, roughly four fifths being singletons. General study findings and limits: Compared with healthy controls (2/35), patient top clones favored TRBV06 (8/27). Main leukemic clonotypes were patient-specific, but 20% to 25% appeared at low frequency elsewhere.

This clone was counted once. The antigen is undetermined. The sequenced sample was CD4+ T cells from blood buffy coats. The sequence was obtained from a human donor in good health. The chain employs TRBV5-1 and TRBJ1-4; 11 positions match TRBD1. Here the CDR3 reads CASSLAGQGANEKLFF. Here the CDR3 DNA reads TGCGCCAGCAGCTTGGCGGGACAGGGGGCTAATGAAAAACTGTTTTTT.